This passage covers 8 T cell receptor beta chains from one sample sequenced in a study of PD-1 blockade in classical Hodgkin lymphoma. The data were produced by immunoSEQ multiplex PCR, yet TCRdb's version contains in-frame clones alone and is incomplete. The sample yields more than 25,000 clones, 89% seen once. Noted time point: newly diagnosed, previously untreated cHL patient sample. Using magnetic negative selection, the CD4+ T cells were separated out of thawed PBMCs. Sequenced sample: CD4+ T cells from blood. The receptor source for this set is a human donor with classical Hodgkin lymphoma.

The chain couples TRBV18 to TRBJ2-1, with 9 bases matching TRBD1. Unmatched junction bases numbered 10, after V lost 4 bases and J lost 3 bases. Germline V gene sequence: CDR1 KGHSH, CDR2 LQKENI. This CDR3 is 17 amino acids long. The CDR3 reads CASSLNLRDRDYNEQFF. In nucleotides, the CDR3 is TGTGCCAGCTCACTTAACCTCCGGGACAGGGACTACAATGAGCAGTTCTTC.

V usage is TRBV7-2 and J usage is TRBJ2-1, with TRBD2 matching over 16 bases. The CDR3 spans 16 residues. Germline V gene data show CDR1 as SGHTA and CDR2 as FQGNSA. J gave up 9 bases and V 6 bases, and 8 bases lay outside the gene matches. The CDR3 DNA is TGTGCCAGCAGTCACGCCGGGACTAGCGGGAGGGCTGAGCAGTTCTTC. Protein sequence: CASSHAGTSGRAEQFF.

This sequence joins TRBV11-2 and TRBJ2-7; D is ambiguous. The V and J ends lost 0 bases and 0 bases respectively, with 9 bases between them. The CDR3 covers 15 residues. From germline, CDR1 is SGHAT and CDR2 FQNNGV. DNA of the CDR3: TGTGCCAGCAGCTTAGATATACGGAACTCCTACGAGCAGTACTTC. Translating it yields CASSLDIRNSYEQYF.

This clone was picked up one time. The V call is TRBV7-9, the J call TRBJ2-7; 7 nucleotides agree with TRBD1. CDR1 is SEHNR, CDR2 FQNEAQ, per germline (reference sequence). The CDR3 runs to 14 residues. V lost 5 bases and J lost 2; bases outside the gene matches: 6. The CDR3 loop reads CASSRDRVTYEQYF. CDR3 DNA sequence: TGTGCCAGCAGCCGGGACAGAGTAACCTACGAGCAGTACTTC.

This clone was counted between two and nine times. The V gene is TRBV14, the J gene TRBJ2-3, with D unresolved. The CDR3 is 15 residues long. V was pared by 1 base and J by 0 bases, with 8 bases between. CDR1 is SGHDN, CDR2 FVKESK, per germline. CDR3 protein: CASSQGEVSTDTQYF. CDR3 nucleotide sequence: TGTGCCAGCAGCCAAGGAGAGGTTAGCACAGATACGCAGTATTTT. The whole variable domain, remainder taken from reference TRBV14 and TRBJ2-3, is EAGVTQFPSHSVIEKGQTVTLRCDPISGHDNLYWYRRVMGKEIKFLLHFVKESKQDESGMPNNRFLAERTGGTYSTLKVQPAELEDSGVYFCASSQGEVSTDTQYFGPGTRLTVL.

This clone was recorded once. The rearrangement links TRBV7-3 to TRBJ1-2; weak D call: TRBD1 (6 bases). Trimming cost V 8 bases and J 8 bases, with 18 bases left between them. Germline V lookup: CDR1 SGHTA, CDR2 FQGTGA. CDR3 length: 13 amino acids. The CDR3 loop is CASSGPGQEGYTF. The DNA of the CDR3 is TGTGCCAGCTCCGGGCCGGGACAAGAAGGCTACACCTTC.

This clone was counted once. V gene TRBV5-1 combines with J gene TRBJ2-1, with 7 nucleotides matching TRBD2. Germline loops: CDR1 SGHRS, CDR2 YFSETQ. Trimming at V came to 1 base and at J to 5 bases, leaving 3 bases not matched to a gene. This CDR3 spans 14 amino acids. The DNA for the CDR3 is TGCGCCAGCAGCTTGACTAGCGTTAACAATGAGCAGTTCTTC. It yields the protein CASSLTSVNNEQFF.

The chain carries TRBV11-2 and TRBJ2-7; D unclear. Deletions cut 4 bases from V and 2 bases from J, with 6 bases between. This CDR3 region has 12 residues. Germline assignment: CDR1 SGHAT and CDR2 FQNNGV. The CDR3 loop reads CASSSQPYEQYF. The CDR3 DNA sequence: TGTGCCAGCAGCTCCCAACCCTACGAGCAGTACTTC.